The sequence of this T cell receptor (beta chain) was determined in a study of shared clonotypes between healthy human individuals. Study-level findings and limits: A generally larger estimated richness was seen in naive subsets than in memory subsets.

The protocol was immunoSEQ multiplex PCR, while the TCRdb copy is restricted to in-frame clones and leaves out a portion. The table lists a few million clones, about nine tenths of them singletons, with more than 0.35% in the top ten. Of note for this clone: Its antigen is unknown.

Sequenced material: naive CD4+ T cells from PBMCs. As for subset: CD45RA+ positively selected. This TCR derives from a young man in good health. Some clones in this sample may be carry-over from other donors' samples.

The CDR3 region has the DNA TGTGCCAGCAGCCGGAGGGGAGGGCAGGTCACAGATACGCAGTATTTT. Amino acids: CASSRRGGQVTDTQYF. The chain employs TRBV5-4 and TRBJ2-3; 7 bases fit TRBD2. The CDR3 extends over 16 amino acids. The junction had 10 bases not matched to a gene; V was cut back by 4 bases and J by 2 bases. Looked up from germline, CDR1 is SGHNT and CDR2 is YYREEE (reference sequence).